This T cell receptor (beta chain) is drawn from a study of T cells in Graves' hyperthyroidism and ophthalmopathy. TCR beta CDR3 regions were amplified from RNA. The TCR CDR3 was amplified in a first-round RT-PCR using the HTBI primer set. MiXCR, applied by TCRdb to the multiplex PCR reads, yields one record per CDR3 protein. Found here are 400,000 or so distinct CDR3 sequences, around an eighth of them singletons; the top ten hold around 27%. The authors obtained PBMCs from about 9 ml of fresh peripheral blood. This clonotype was recorded many times. The origin of this receptor is a man over 45 with Graves' ophthalmopathy. The sequenced sample was blood.

CDR3 sequence: CASSAPTPGETQYF. In DNA form, the CDR3 reads TGTGCCAGCAGCGCGCCGACACCGGGGGAGACCCAGTACTTC. The chain combines TRBV9 with TRBJ2-5; possible D gene TRBD2, 5 bases. Germline-derived CDR1 and CDR2 are SGDLS and YYNGEE. Trimming cost V 3 bases and J 5 bases, with 14 bases left between them. The length of the CDR3 is 14 residues. Drawing the rest from reference TRBV9 and TRBJ2-5, the complete variable domain is DSGVTQTPKHLITATGQRVTLRCSPRSGDLSVYWYQQSLDQGLQFLIQYYNGEERAKGNILERFSAQQFPDLHSELNLSSLELGDSALYFCASSAPTPGETQYFGPGTRLLVL.